This TCR beta chain is drawn from a study of blood T cell repertoires in COVID-19 (TCRdb year 2020). The study in broad terms: Samples covering the acute and convalescent phases of COVID-19 were provided by collaborators in the United States, Italy and Spain. The material from the prospective study consisted of cDNA or gDNA derived from T cells, B-cell-depleted T cells, or PBMCs. Subjects who had been exposed to COVID-19, were actively infected with it, or had recovered from it provided the deeply sampled blood TCRbeta repertoires that made up the dataset. The repertoires were released in a freely available public database intended as a resource for research on the immune response to SARS-CoV-2. Samples came from the ongoing ImmuneRACE study (first 160 participants) plus 1,254 subjects from 6 global collaborators. Nearly every sample came with metadata listing a de-identified subject ID, COVID-19 status, age in years and sex. Where HLA class I and class II types were available, the types were taken from metadata supplied by the sample provider, not from assay-based typing. Overall results and qualifications from the work: The quantity of clinical and demographic metadata differed by source and by participant and was supplied without curation.

There are 17 amino acids in the CDR3, from cysteine to phenylalanine inclusive. Only the CDR3 region is kept as DNA, spanning 51 bases read in frame from base 1. V ends up 5 bases short and J 2 bases short, with an unmatched junction base count of 8. CDR1 and CDR2, per the germline V gene (reference sequence), are LNHDA and SQIVND. The collaborating institutions used their own protocols to collect whole blood in K2EDTA tubes. For TCRbeta analysis, collaborator samples were shipped as frozen whole blood, as isolated PBMCs, or as DNA extracted from either sample type. TCRbeta CDR3 regions were amplified from genomic DNA by means of the immunoSEQ Assay, a bias-controlled multiplex PCR. On the study's bioinformatics: The number of nucleated cells in each sample was estimated by amplification of reference gene primers within the assay. Sequence reads were collapsed and filtered to measure the absolute abundance of every unique TCRbeta CDR3 rearrangement. For each sample, productive Simpson clonality was calculated by taking the square root of Simpson's diversity index across productive rearrangements. Imported from immuneACCESS, the table was reduced by TCRdb to in-frame sequences with V and J called. These copies leave out some clones; in studies compared against another copy, an unresolved V gene accounts for under half, and the cause of the remainder is not known. V and J calls and clone size come straight from that table; D and trimming were deduced from the DNA. In this sample the table shows 85,000 or so clones, around 81% of which occur a single time. Of the sample, around 43% is held by the ten largest clones.

Note on this clone: The clone's antigen remains unknown. No qualities accompany the bases; no much larger clone lies one base away.

The chain employs TRBV19 and TRBJ1-4; 10 nucleotides in the junction match TRBD1. The receptor comes from a man older than 75 with acute or convalescent COVID-19. Sequencing used peripheral blood. CDR3 sequence: CASSADRGRTTNEKLFF. The sequence in DNA is TGTGCCAGTAGTGCGGACAGGGGGAGGACGACTAATGAAAAACTGTTTTTT.